The 9 T cell receptor beta chains listed next were all sequenced from one sample in a study of T cell responses to AZD1222 COVID-19 vaccine. Assay used: immunoSEQ multiplex PCR; TCRdb lists only in-frame clones, some missing. The table lists about 200,000 clones, roughly 94% of them singletons. The specimen was peripheral blood, collected 28 days after the second dose of the MenACWY control vaccine. The receptors here all came from an adult who received the MenACWY meningococcal vaccine as a control.

V gene TRBV2 combines with J gene TRBJ2-1; no clear D. V lost 5 bases and J lost 3, with 14 bases in between. The CDR3 length is 15 residues. In germline, CDR1 is SNHLY, CDR2 FYNNEI. CDR3 residues: CASSSGPAVYNEQFF. As DNA, the CDR3 is TGTGCCAGCAGTTCTGGACCGGCGGTCTACAATGAGCAGTTCTTC.

In its sample, this clone was seen a few times. The chain combines TRBV30 with TRBJ2-2; D perhaps matches TRBD2 (5 bases). CDR3 length equals 15 residues. V was clipped by 0 bases and J by 1 base, with 9 bases between them. Germline lookup yields CDR1 GTSNPN and CDR2 SVGIG (reference sequence). CDR3 residues: CAWSVPGLNTGELFF. In nucleotides, the CDR3 is TGTGCCTGGAGTGTACCGGGATTGAACACCGGGGAGCTGTTTTTT.

The chain carries TRBV19 and TRBJ2-3; D possibly uses TRBD1 or TRBD2 (5 bases each). The V end was cut by 5 bases, the J end by 4 bases, with 10 bases between. The CDR3 runs 13 residues. From germline, CDR1 is LNHDA and CDR2 SQIVND (reference sequence). The CDR3 loop is CASSVLGADTQYF. DNA of the CDR3: TGTGCCAGTAGTGTTCTGGGGGCAGATACGCAGTATTTT.

The genes are TRBV5-1 and TRBJ1-6; D is undetermined. The CDR3 length is 18 residues. V dropped 0 bases and J dropped 0 bases, with 13 bases sitting between them. Germline values: CDR1 SGHRS, CDR2 YFSETQ. For the CDR3, the DNA is TGCGCCAGCAGCTTGGATGTAGGGCTGAGCTCCTATAATTCACCCCTCCACTTT. Translation gives CASSLDVGLSSYNSPLHF.

The chain joins TRBV19 to TRBJ2-1, with D perhaps being TRBD1 or TRBD2 (5 bases each). V was pared by 2 bases and J by 2 bases, with 13 bases between. The CDR3 is 16 residues long. The V gene's germline CDR1 is LNHDA and CDR2 SQIVND (reference sequence). CDR3 region: CASSISGGGTYNEQFF. The CDR3 DNA reads as TGTGCCAGTAGTATAAGTGGGGGTGGTACCTACAATGAGCAGTTCTTC.

The J gene is TRBJ2-1, the V gene TRBV6-2 or TRBV6-3, with 8 bases identical to TRBD2. In germline, CDR1 is MNHEY, CDR2 SVGEGT. The length of the CDR3 is 16 residues. Losses at the gene ends were 0 bases for V and 8 bases for J; bases not matched to a gene: 9. CDR3 in DNA: TGTGCCAGCAGTTACTCGATTGCGGGGGGCGGCGATGAGCAGTTCTTC. Translated, it gives CASSYSIAGGGDEQFF.

The chain has TRBV28 and TRBJ1-5, with D perhaps TRBD1 (5 bases). V lost 7 bases, J lost 0 bases, and 13 bases lay in between. Germline CDR1 and CDR2: MDHEN and SYDVKM. The CDR3 is made up of 15 amino acids. DNA for the CDR3: TGTGCCAGCACGGAGGGACCATATAGCAATCAGCCCCAGCATTTT. Its translation is CASTEGPYSNQPQHF.

The chain uses TRBV6-1 and TRBJ1-1; 8 nucleotides agree with TRBD1. Unmatched junction bases numbered 3, after V lost 1 base and J lost 5 bases. Germline lookup yields CDR1 MNHNS and CDR2 SASEGT. The CDR3 sequence is 14 residues long. The CDR3 coding sequence is TGTGCCAGCAGTGAAGTAACAGGGGGTACTGAAGCTTTCTTT. Translating it yields CASSEVTGGTEAFF.

This clone was observed a single time. This sequence joins TRBV3-1 (or the pseudogene TRBV3-2) and TRBJ2-2; a possible D gene is TRBD2 (6 bases). Germline CDR1 LGHDT, CDR2 YNNKEL (reference sequence). The CDR3 consists of 18 residues. V lost 0 bases, J lost 0 bases, and 14 bases lay in between. DNA for the CDR3: TGTGCCAGCAGCCAAGAGGGGGGTCTGGGGACGAACACCGGGGAGCTGTTTTTT. Translated, it gives CASSQEGGLGTNTGELFF.